A single TCR beta chain is shown here with its context. Antigen unknown. Compared with germline, one end of the junction differs, possibly owing to a read error. This entry belongs to a study of breast tumors, draining lymph nodes, adjacent tissues. CDR3 length: 13 residues. The germline CDR1 and CDR2 sequences are SGHAT and FQDESV (reference sequence). The lymph nodes were axillary draining lymph nodes from breast cancer patients. General study results and limits: Tumor repertoires ranked between lymph nodes and nontumor tissue in diversity, with V and J gene preferences. Luminal-like breast cancer showed significantly higher tumor–nontumor repertoire similarity than basal-like. The lymph node origin of tumor T cells was framed as consistent with a hypothesis, not demonstrated. The data were judged consistent with most tumor T cells coming from lymph node and expanding in tumor.

Each CDR3 protein is one row after TCRdb ran MiXCR on the multiplex PCR reads. In the table there are 85,000 to 130,000 distinct CDR3 sequences, 21% of which are singletons. The TCR was taken from a female donor with breast cancer. Some clones in this sample may be carry-over from other donors' samples. The V gene is TRBV11-1, the J gene TRBJ2-7, with D perhaps matching TRBD1 (5 bases). The sequenced sample was axillary lymph node tissue. DNA of the CDR3: TGTGCCAGCGGCCAGGACAACTCCTACGAGCAGTGCTTC. Its translation is CASGQDNSYEQCF.